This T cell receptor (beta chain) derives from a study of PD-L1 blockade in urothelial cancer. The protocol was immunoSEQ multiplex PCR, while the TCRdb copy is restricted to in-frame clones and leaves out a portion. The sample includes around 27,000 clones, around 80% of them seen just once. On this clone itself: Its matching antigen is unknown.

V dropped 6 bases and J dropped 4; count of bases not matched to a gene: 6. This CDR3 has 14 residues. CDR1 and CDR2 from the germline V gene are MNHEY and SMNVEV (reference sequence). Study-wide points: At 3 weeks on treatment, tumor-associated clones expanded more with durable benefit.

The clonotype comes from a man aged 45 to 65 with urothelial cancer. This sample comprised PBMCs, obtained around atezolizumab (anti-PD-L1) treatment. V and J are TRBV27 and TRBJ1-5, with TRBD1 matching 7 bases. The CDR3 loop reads CASSPGQVNQPQHF. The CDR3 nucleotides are TGTGCCAGCAGCCCCGGACAGGTAAATCAGCCCCAGCATTTT.